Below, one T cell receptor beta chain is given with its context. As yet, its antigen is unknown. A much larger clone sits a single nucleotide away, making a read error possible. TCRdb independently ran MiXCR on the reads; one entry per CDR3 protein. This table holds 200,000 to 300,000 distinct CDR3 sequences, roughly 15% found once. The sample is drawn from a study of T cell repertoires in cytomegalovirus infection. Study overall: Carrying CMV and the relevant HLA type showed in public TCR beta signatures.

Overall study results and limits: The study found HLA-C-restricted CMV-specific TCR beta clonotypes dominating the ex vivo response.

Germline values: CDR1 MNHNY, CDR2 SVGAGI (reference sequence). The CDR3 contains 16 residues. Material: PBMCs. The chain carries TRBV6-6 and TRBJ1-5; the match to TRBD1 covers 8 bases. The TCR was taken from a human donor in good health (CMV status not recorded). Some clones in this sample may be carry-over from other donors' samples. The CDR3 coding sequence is TGTGCCAGCAGTCAGACAGGGGAGCGGAGCAATCGGCCCCAGCATTTT. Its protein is CASSQTGERSNRPQHF.